The present T cell receptor (beta chain) was sequenced within a study of CD4 T cells in relation to SARS-CoV-2 and coronaviruses (dated by TCRdb to 2020 to 2022). In terms of the full investigation: In the ViraFEST assay, PBMCs were cultured with antigen for approximately 9 days, after which TCR beta CDR3s were sequenced to identify clonal expansions specific to the antigen. The Adaptive Biotechnologies TCR-sequencing kit was used to sequence samples from a few pre-COVID donors and the naive versus memory experiments, while other data came from Illumina-based sequencing. At the level of individual TCR clonotypes, the study evaluated whether memory CD4+ T cells crossreact between the spike proteins of SARS-CoV-2 and those of common cold coronaviruses. Patient-derived lymphoblastoid cell lines were used to map the HLA restriction of shared crossreactive spike epitopes. A different, Illumina-based TCR-beta assay was used to sequence expansion assays from other donors in the study. An HIV-1 Nef peptide pool or a no-peptide culture served as the negative reference condition.

CD4+ T cells from unexposed donors were collected before the COVID-19 pandemic (2011-2018). Following 10 days of culture, the EasySep CD4+ T cell isolation kit was used to isolate CD4+ T cells. As cell numbers permitted, CD4+ T cells from unexposed donors were tested for reactivity to SARS-CoV-2 S and N and to four common cold coronavirus spike pools. PBMCs were cultured at under 2.5 million per well in IMDM supplemented with 5% human AB serum and 10 IU/ml IL-2. Half of the culture medium was replaced with fresh IL-2-containing medium on days 3 and 7. Triplicate replicate wells were generally used for each peptide culture condition. The leukapheresis product used for the unexposed donors was purchased from a commercial source. Ficoll-Paque PLUS gradient centrifugation was used to isolate PBMCs from either whole blood or leukapheresis product. PBMCs were either cryopreserved at -140°C or used fresh in the expansion assay. The QIAamp Micro DNA Kit was used to extract genomic DNA from the CD4+ T cells.

Broad study findings and their caveats: The study was constrained by small numbers of patients and of tested TCRs. No donor contributed both pre-pandemic and post-infection samples, which limited tracing the source of pre-existing responses. Because the crossreactivity analysis focused on spike protein, crossreactivity against other viral proteins was not assessed. Significantly weaker SARS-CoV-2-driven expansion was shown by crossreactive clones than by monoreactive clones, consistent with antigenic imprinting. Memory CD4+ clonotypes crossrecognizing SARS-CoV-2 and at least one common cold coronavirus spike were found in 55% to 75% of donors.

This clone has only one observation. The specificity of this receptor is unknown. Base qualities are not provided; no much larger clone lies one nucleotide away. To prepare the library, the immunoSEQ multiplex PCR assay was applied. In the authors' own workflow: During preprocessing, nonproductive sequences were removed, along with CDR3s that did not begin with C, did not end with F or W, or were shorter than 7 amino acids. Antigen-specific clonotypes were called with the MANAFEST web app on the basis of expansion relative to the reference and to other culture wells. A clone was considered positive if significant expansion relative to the reference culture was observed in 2 of 3 replicate wells at an FDR below 0.05. Positive clones also required significant expansion versus all other tandem wells and an odds ratio above 5. Pairwise Levenshtein distance, computed with the stringdist R package after three terminal residues were trimmed from each end, was used as the measure of CDR3 homology. The source is immuneACCESS, and TCRdb retained only in-frame sequences with V and J called. Part of the clones is not carried over; for the studies checked, unresolved V genes explain less than half of this, and the remainder is unexplained. V and J calls and clone size are copied from that table; D and trimming were computed from the DNA. This sample holds roughly 11,000 clones; 70% to 85% were observed only once. Jointly, the top ten make up 26% of the sample.

The CDR3 contains 13 residues, cysteine and phenylalanine counted. Solely the CDR3 DNA is kept, with 39 bases framed from the first base. Per the germline V gene, SNHLY is the CDR1 and FYNNEI is the CDR2. The V and J ends are trimmed by 7 bases and 3 bases, leaving 11 bases between them. This sequence uses TRBV2 and TRBJ2-3, and the D gene may be TRBD2, 6 bases matching. This sequence originates from a human donor in good health. The sample consisted of CD4+ T cells from PBMCs, cultured in vitro. The DNA sequence follows: TGTGCCAGCACTTTGACTAGTACAGATACGCAGTATTTT. It is translated as CASTLTSTDTQYF.